The 22 T cell receptor beta chains given below trace back to one sample, sequenced in a study of cytomegalovirus exposure and HLA in healthy donors. In the PCR, 60 Vbeta and 13 Jbeta primers were used. TCRdb's table, derived via immunoSEQ multiplex PCR, lists solely in-frame clones and lacks some. The sample comprises 150,000 to 200,000 clones, 80% to 85% of which are singletons, and around 1.6% rests with the top ten. Sequencing was done on a sample of PBMCs. These receptors all stem from a man aged 50 to 59 in good health and CMV-seronegative.

The gene calls are TRBV5-1 and TRBJ2-2, with D unresolved. CDR1 is SGHRS and CDR2 is YFSETQ in the germline V gene. CDR3 length: 14 residues. The germline V and J ends were trimmed by 2 bases and 2 bases, with 7 bases remaining between them. CDR3 nucleotide sequence: TGCGCCAGCAGCTTCCAGATAAACACCGGGGAGCTGTTTTTT. It yields the protein CASSFQINTGELFF.

This rearrangement joins TRBV19 to TRBJ2-1; a weak D match, TRBD1 (6 bases). Trimming took off 0 bases at V and 4 bases at J, with 10 bases between the two ends. The CDR3 totals 15 residues. Germline CDR1 reads LNHDA; CDR2 reads SQIVND (reference sequence). CDR3 sequence (DNA): TGTGCCAGTAGTATAGACAGGGGACCTTACAATGAGCAGTTCTTC. Residues: CASSIDRGPYNEQFF. The whole variable domain, filled in from reference TRBV19 and TRBJ2-1, reads DGGITQSPKYLFRKEGQNVTLSCEQNLNHDAMYWYRQDPGQGLRLIYYSQIVNDFQKGDIAEGYSVSREKKESFPLTVTSAQKNPTAFYLCASSIDRGPYNEQFFGPGTRLTVL.

The J gene is TRBJ2-2, the V gene TRBV5-1; TRBD1 is a possible D gene (5 bases). CDR3 length: 15 residues. Germline CDR1 SGHRS, CDR2 YFSETQ. Trimming removed 1 base at V and 5 bases at J, with 12 bases between. The CDR3: CASSLQGSITGELFF. In DNA form, the CDR3 reads TGCGCCAGCAGCTTGCAGGGCAGTATTACCGGGGAGCTGTTTTTT.

J is TRBJ2-7 and V is TRBV27; the D gene is possibly TRBD2 (5 bases). Germline lookup yields CDR1 MNHEY and CDR2 SMNVEV (reference sequence). The CDR3 runs 15 residues. Trimming removed 7 bases from V and 2 bases from J, with 18 bases in between. The CDR3 DNA reads TGTGCCAGCAAAAGGACCGAGGAGGTGACCTACGAGCAGTACTTC. This codes for CASKRTEEVTYEQYF.

CDR3 region: CASSLVQNTGELFF. The DNA of the CDR3 is TGCGCCAGCAGCTTGGTTCAAAACACCGGGGAGCTGTTTTTT. The gene calls are TRBV5-1 and TRBJ2-2; D gene unclear. CDR1 and CDR2 (germline): SGHRS, YFSETQ. This CDR3 has 14 residues. Trimming removed 0 bases at V and 2 bases at J, with 5 bases between.

The J gene is TRBJ2-1, the V gene TRBV11-2, with 13 positions matching TRBD2. V shed 9 bases, J shed 6 bases, and the junction held 5 bases outside the gene matches. Germline V gene lookup returns CDR1 SGHAT and CDR2 FQNNGV. CDR3 size: 14 residues. The CDR3, as DNA: TGTGCCAGTAACGGACTAGCGGGAGTCAATGAGCAGTTCTTC. This gives the protein CASNGLAGVNEQFF.

About this clone: Other DNA sequences in this specimen translate into the identical CDR3. V usage is TRBV6-1 and J usage is TRBJ1-5, with a weak D call TRBD1 (5 bases). V shed 4 bases and J shed 3 bases, with 7 bases lying between them. The CDR3 runs 13 residues. Germline lookup yields CDR1 MNHNS and CDR2 SASEGT. The CDR3 loop is CASSGTPNQPQHF. The CDR3 coding sequence is TGTGCCAGCAGTGGGACACCCAATCAGCCCCAGCATTTT.

The chain links TRBV28 to TRBJ1-3, with unresolved D. The length of the CDR3 is 15 residues. With 2 bases removed from V and 3 bases from J, the gap between germline ends came to 11 bases. The V gene's germline CDR1 is MDHEN and CDR2 SYDVKM. The CDR3 DNA is TGTGCCAGCAGTTTAAAGGCCGGGGTTGGAAACACCATATATTTT. It specifies CASSLKAGVGNTIYF.

This clone was detected once. This rearrangement joins TRBV19 to TRBJ1-3; TRBD1 might be the D (5 bases). Germline CDR1 LNHDA, CDR2 SQIVND (reference sequence). The germline V and J ends were trimmed by 10 bases and 0 bases, with 13 bases remaining between them. This CDR3 is built from 14 residues. The CDR3 nucleotides are TGTGCCACAACCAGGGAGGTCTCTGGAAACACCATATATTTT. Its protein product is CATTREVSGNTIYF.

The chain links TRBV4-2 to TRBJ1-1, with no clear D. The CDR3 runs to 16 residues. V lost 0 bases, J lost 0 bases, and 11 bases lay in between. Germline V CDR1 and CDR2: LGHNA, YNFKEQ. The CDR3 coding sequence is TGTGCCAGCAGCCAAGATACAACAGCAATGAACACTGAAGCTTTCTTT. It codes for CASSQDTTAMNTEAFF.

The chain combines TRBV29-1 with TRBJ2-7; 9 bases match TRBD1. CDR3 length: 13 amino acids. Germline CDR1 reads SQVTM; CDR2 reads ANQGSEA. The ends lost 5 bases at V and 0 bases at J; junction bases unmatched: 2. For the CDR3, the DNA is TGCAGCGTTTGGACAGGGGACTCCTACGAGCAGTACTTC. Translation gives CSVWTGDSYEQYF.

The V and J genes are TRBV18 and TRBJ1-3; D possibly corresponds to TRBD1 (6 bases). The CDR3 runs to 16 residues. The ends were cut back, 2 bases at V and 0 bases at J, with 11 bases in the middle. The germline V gene has CDR1 KGHSH and CDR2 LQKENI. CDR3 loop: CASSPYADSSGNTIYF. For the CDR3, the DNA is TGTGCCAGCTCACCATATGCGGACAGCTCTGGAAACACCATATATTTT.

The chain links TRBV2 to TRBJ2-7; maybe TRBD1 (6 bases). V lost 8 bases, J lost 2 bases, and 10 bases lay in between. CDR1 is SNHLY and CDR2 is FYNNEI in the germline V gene. The CDR3 runs to 12 residues. The CDR3 loop is CASRDNAYEQYF. In DNA form, the CDR3 reads TGTGCCAGCCGGGACAACGCCTACGAGCAGTACTTC.

This chain joins TRBV9 and TRBJ2-2; a weak D match, TRBD2 (6 bases). V was trimmed by 0 bases and J by 4 bases, leaving 10 bases between them. This CDR3 region has 15 residues. Looked up from germline, CDR1 is SGDLS and CDR2 is YYNGEE. The CDR3, as DNA: TGTGCCAGCAGCGTAGGGGACTCCGCCACCGGGGAGCTGTTTTTT. This sequence encodes CASSVGDSATGELFF.

This clone was counted between two and nine times. V is TRBV7-6 and J is TRBJ1-1; no reliable D call. V gave up 5 bases and J gave up 1 base, with 8 bases separating them. The CDR3 length is 13 residues. The germline CDR1 and CDR2 sequences are SGHVS and FNYEAQ. CDR3 nucleotide sequence: TGTGCCAGCAGCCCAGGCTGGAACACTGAAGCTTTCTTT. It codes for CASSPGWNTEAFF.

The chain employs TRBV7-2 and TRBJ1-3, with D possibly being TRBD1 (5 bases). Per the germline V gene, CDR1 is SGHTA and CDR2 is FQGNSA. This CDR3 contains 15 residues. Trimming took off 5 bases at V and 2 bases at J, with 13 bases between the two ends. In DNA, the CDR3 is TGTGCCAGCAGCGGCAGGGTTCAGACTGGAAACACCATATATTTT. This encodes CASSGRVQTGNTIYF.

The chain uses TRBV7-6 and TRBJ2-7; TRBD1 matches 10 bases. CDR1 is SGHVS and CDR2 is FNYEAQ in the germline V gene. CDR3 length equals 15 residues. J was trimmed by 4 bases and V by 5 bases; bases with no gene match: 8. The DNA for the CDR3 is TGTGCCAGCAGCCGGACGACAGGGGGCGTATACGAGCAGTACTTC. Translating gives CASSRTTGGVYEQYF.

The V gene is TRBV7-2, the J gene TRBJ1-3, with D unclear. V dropped 2 bases and J dropped 0 bases, with 17 bases sitting between them. Germline CDR1 SGHTA, CDR2 FQGNSA. The CDR3 is made up of 18 amino acids. CDR3 nucleotide sequence: TGTGCCAGCAGCTTAAATTTTGCGCAATCCTCCTCTGGAAACACCATATATTTT. It encodes CASSLNFAQSSSGNTIYF.

J is TRBJ2-3 and V is TRBV7-9; 14 bases fit TRBD2. CDR1 and CDR2 (germline): SEHNR, FQNEAQ (reference sequence). This CDR3 spans 16 amino acids. J was trimmed by 3 bases and V by 1 base; bases with no gene match: 0. The CDR3 nucleotides are TGTGCCAGCAGCTTAGGGACTAGCGGGAGGACAGATACGCAGTATTTT. This gives the protein CASSLGTSGRTDTQYF.

This clone was counted a few times. The CDR3 region has the DNA TGTGCCAGCAGTCGACAGGGGGAAGGCTCTGGAAACACCATATATTTT. The encoded protein is CASSRQGEGSGNTIYF. V is TRBV4-2 and J is TRBJ1-3; 9 bases agree with TRBD1. CDR1 is LGHNA and CDR2 is YNFKEQ in the germline V gene. With V trimmed by 6 bases and J by 0 bases, 6 bases remained unmatched. The CDR3 contains 16 residues.

The chain combines TRBV5-1 with TRBJ2-1; 13 bases map to TRBD2. Looked up from germline, CDR1 is SGHRS and CDR2 is YFSETQ. The V gene end was trimmed by 4 bases and the J gene end by 6 bases; junction bases not matched to a gene: 7. This CDR3 is built from 16 residues. The CDR3 reads CASSATGTSGVNEQFF. CDR3 in DNA: TGCGCCAGCAGCGCAACCGGGACTAGCGGGGTCAATGAGCAGTTCTTC.

V is TRBV7-9 and J is TRBJ2-1; possible D gene TRBD1, 6 bases. Per the germline V gene, CDR1 is SEHNR and CDR2 is FQNEAQ (reference sequence). V dropped 3 bases and J dropped 9 bases, with 9 bases sitting between them. The CDR3 runs to 12 residues. The CDR3 loop is CASSLQGTEQFF. Written as DNA, the CDR3 is TGTGCCAGCAGCTTGCAGGGGACTGAGCAGTTCTTC.